This T cell receptor beta chain came from a study of T cell clonality in common variable immunodeficiency. Notes on the study in general: Fewer TCRbeta clones were shared among CVID subjects than controls. Reportedly, TCR beta sequences from common variable immunodeficiency showed fewer deletions and N-nucleotide insertions.

This clone came up many times. Its antigen remains unknown. From the germline J gene comes the end of the CDR3, since the read stops 3 residues before it. The table came from immunoSEQ multiplex PCR; TCRdb's copy has only in-frame clones and leaves some out. This sample carries about 35,000 clones and no singletons, and 2.5% to 3% goes to the top ten. The length of the CDR3 is 16 residues. Per the germline V gene, CDR1 is MNHNS and CDR2 is SASEGT. V dropped 4 bases and J dropped 1 base, with 17 bases sitting between them. The chain links TRBV6-1 to TRBJ2-7, with a weak D call TRBD1 (6 bases). This clonotype was sampled from a person aged 18 to 75 in good health. What was sequenced was peripheral blood mononuclear cells. Partial CDR3 DNA: TGTGCCAGCAGTGGCAGGGGCGAGGTTTCTTCCTACGAG. Amino acids: CASSGRGEVSSYE. The complete CDR3 protein is CASSGRGEVSSYEQYF.